This TCR beta chain originates from a study of T cells in Graves' hyperthyroidism and ophthalmopathy. Overall study context: Peripheral blood was collected at initial diagnosis, before any treatment.

Germline CDR1 is KGHSH and CDR2 is LQKENI. J was trimmed by 7 bases and V by 2 bases; bases with no gene match: 15. This CDR3 has 17 residues. Amplification of TCR beta CDR3 regions used RNA as the template. First-round RT-PCR of the TCR CDR3 relied on the HTBI primer set. MiXCR was run by TCRdb on the multiplex PCR reads, yielding one entry per CDR3 protein. The sample lists around 760,000 distinct CDR3 sequences; approximately 40% were seen once. Graves' hyperthyroidism was deemed stable absent ophthalmopathy progression within 18 months. J is TRBJ2-5 and V is TRBV18, with TRBD1 matching 8 bases. The sequenced material came from blood. The receptor comes from a woman between 35 and 50 years old with Graves' hyperthyroidism. The CDR3 protein is CASSPSYGTGLIGTQYF. CDR3 DNA: TGTGCCAGCTCACCATCCTACGGGACAGGCCTTATCGGGACCCAGTACTTC.